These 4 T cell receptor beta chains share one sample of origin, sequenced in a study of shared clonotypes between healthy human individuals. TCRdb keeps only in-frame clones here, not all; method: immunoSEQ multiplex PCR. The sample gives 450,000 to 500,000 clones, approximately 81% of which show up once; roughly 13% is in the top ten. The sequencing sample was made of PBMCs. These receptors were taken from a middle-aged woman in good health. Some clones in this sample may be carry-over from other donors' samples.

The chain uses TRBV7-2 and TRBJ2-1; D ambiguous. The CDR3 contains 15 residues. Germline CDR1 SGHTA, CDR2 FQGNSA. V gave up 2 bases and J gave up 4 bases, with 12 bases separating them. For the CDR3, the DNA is TGTGCCAGCAGCTTAAGGAGAGGCGAGTACAATGAGCAGTTCTTC. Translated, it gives CASSLRRGEYNEQFF.

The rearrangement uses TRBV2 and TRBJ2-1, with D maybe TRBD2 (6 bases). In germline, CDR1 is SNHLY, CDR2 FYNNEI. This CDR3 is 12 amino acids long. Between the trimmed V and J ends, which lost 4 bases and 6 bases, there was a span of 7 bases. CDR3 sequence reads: CASSGLVNEQFF. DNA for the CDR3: TGTGCCAGCAGTGGACTAGTCAATGAGCAGTTCTTC.

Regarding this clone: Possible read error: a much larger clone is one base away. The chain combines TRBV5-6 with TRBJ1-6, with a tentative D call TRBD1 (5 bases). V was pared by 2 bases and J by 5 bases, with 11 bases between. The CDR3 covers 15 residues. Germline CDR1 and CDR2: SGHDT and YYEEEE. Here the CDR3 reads CASSLLDSDNSPLHF. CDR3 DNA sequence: TGTGCCAGCAGCTTACTAGACAGTGATAATTCACCCCTCCACTTT.

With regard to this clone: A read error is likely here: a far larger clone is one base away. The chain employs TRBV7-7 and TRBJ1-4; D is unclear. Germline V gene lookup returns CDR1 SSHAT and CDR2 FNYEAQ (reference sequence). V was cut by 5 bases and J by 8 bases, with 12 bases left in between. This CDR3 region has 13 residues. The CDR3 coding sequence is TGTGCCAGCAGCGCGTGGGTTGGGGAAAAACTGTTTTTT. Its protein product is CASSAWVGEKLFF. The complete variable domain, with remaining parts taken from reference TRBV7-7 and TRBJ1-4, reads GAGVSQSPRYKVTKRGQDVTLRCDPISSHATLYWYQQALGQGPEFLTYFNYEAQPDKSGLPSDRFSAERPEGSISTLTIQRTEQRDSAMYRCASSAWVGEKLFFGSGTQLSVL.